This T cell receptor (beta chain) is from a study of blood T cell repertoires in COVID-19. In the study overall: The United States, Italy and Spain were the sources of the acute and convalescent COVID-19 samples. In each case, the material was cDNA or gDNA derived from T cells, B-cell-depleted T cells, or PBMCs.

Trimming cost V 6 bases and J 5 bases, with 13 bases left between them. The CDR3 is 13 residues long. Germline V gives CDR1 MDHEN, CDR2 SYDVKM. Authors' data handling: By means of reference gene primer amplification, nucleated cell counts were estimated. Clones were sequenced by immunoSEQ multiplex PCR, and TCRdb holds only the in-frame ones, with some missing. The V and J calls and the clone size are those of that table, but D and trimming were determined from the DNA. In the table there are some 180,000 clones, under 90% of which are singletons. This receptor was identified in a man in his forties or fifties with acute or convalescent COVID-19. Sample: peripheral blood. The rearrangement uses TRBV28 and TRBJ1-2; a weak D match, TRBD1 (6 bases). The CDR3 loop reads CASSPNRVYGYTF. CDR3 nucleotides: TGTGCCAGCAGCCCCAACAGGGTTTATGGCTACACCTTC.